One and the same sample provided the 9 T cell receptor beta chains below, sequenced in a study of blood T cell repertoires in COVID-19. Assay used: immunoSEQ multiplex PCR; TCRdb lists only in-frame clones, some missing. The sample records 250,000 to 300,000 clones, around nine tenths being singletons. The specimen was PBMCs or T cells enriched from blood (not recorded which). The receptors were gathered from a woman in her thirties or forties who had recovered from COVID-19.

The chain combines TRBV6-2 or TRBV6-3 with TRBJ1-5; D is unclear. Germline CDR1 is MNHEY and CDR2 is SVGEGT. CDR3 length: 14 amino acids. Trimming shortened V by 4 bases and J by 1 base, and 8 bases separated the two germline ends. The CDR3 loop is CASSSGGSNQPQHF. The DNA of the CDR3 is TGTGCCAGCAGTTCTGGAGGGAGCAATCAGCCCCAGCATTTT.

The CDR3 DNA sequence: TGTGCCAGCAGAAACCAAAGGGACAGCGAGCAGTACTTC. Amino acids: CASRNQRDSEQYF. The chain recombines TRBV12-3 or TRBV12-4 with TRBJ2-7; 7 bases align to TRBD1. The CDR3 extends over 13 amino acids. Trimming at V came to 6 bases and at J to 6 bases, leaving 8 bases not matched to a gene.

The chain employs TRBV10-3 and TRBJ1-2; D is ambiguous. V shed 3 bases and J shed 6 bases, with 8 bases lying between them. Looked up from germline, CDR1 is ENHRY and CDR2 is SYGVKD. The CDR3 contains 12 residues. The CDR3 spells CAISEVADGYTF. CDR3 coding DNA: TGTGCCATCAGTGAAGTGGCAGATGGCTACACCTTC.

The table lists this clone with a few counts. This chain uses TRBV9 with TRBJ2-3; D call uncertain. This CDR3 region has 12 residues. Germline V gene data show CDR1 as SGDLS and CDR2 as YYNGEE. Trimming left V 4 bases short and J 2 bases short, with 5 bases between. The CDR3 reads CASSPYTDTQYF. The CDR3 nucleotides are TGTGCCAGCAGCCCCTACACAGATACGCAGTATTTT.

The chain uses TRBV9 and TRBJ2-7; D gene uncertain. V was clipped by 1 base and J by 2 bases, with 13 bases between them. The V gene's germline CDR1 is SGDLS and CDR2 YYNGEE. This CDR3 is 15 amino acids long. DNA of the CDR3: TGTGCCAGCAGCGTATCGTCAGCGCAGCCCTACGAGCAGTACTTC. Encoded protein: CASSVSSAQPYEQYF. Full variable domain (remainder filled in from reference TRBV9 and TRBJ2-7): DSGVTQTPKHLITATGQRVTLRCSPRSGDLSVYWYQQSLDQGLQFLIQYYNGEERAKGNILERFSAQQFPDLHSELNLSSLELGDSALYFCASSVSSAQPYEQYFGPGTRLTVT.

The chain links TRBV7-9 to TRBJ2-3; 9 positions match TRBD2. This CDR3 spans 16 amino acids. The junction had 9 bases not matched to a gene; V was cut back by 1 base and J by 7 bases. Germline-derived CDR1 and CDR2 are SEHNR and FQNEAQ (reference sequence). In DNA form, the CDR3 reads TGTGCCAGCAGCTTAGGTCCAGCGGGAGGACTGAATACGCAGTATTTT. Translated: CASSLGPAGGLNTQYF.

V gene TRBV3-1 (or the pseudogene TRBV3-2) combines with J gene TRBJ2-1, with D tentatively TRBD2 (5 bases). V gave up 8 bases and J gave up 9 bases, with 14 bases separating them. Germline V gives CDR1 LGHDT, CDR2 YNNKEL (reference sequence). This CDR3 spans 12 amino acids. CDR3 in amino acids: CASQSPGGEQFF. In DNA, the CDR3 is TGTGCCAGCCAATCACCTGGAGGTGAGCAGTTCTTC.

This clone was counted a few times. DNA of the CDR3: TGTGCCAGCAGCTTAGGAAGAGCTGAAGCTTTCTTT. Protein: CASSLGRAEAFF. The chain employs TRBV7-2 and TRBJ1-1; no clear D gene. Per germline, CDR1 SGHTA and CDR2 FQGNSA. CDR3 length: 12 amino acids. V was trimmed by 1 base and J by 6 bases, leaving 6 bases between them.

CDR3 amino acids: CASSSRSQLNTEAFF. The CDR3 nucleotides are TGTGCCAGCAGCTCTCGGTCACAGCTTAACACTGAAGCTTTCTTT. The genes are TRBV27 and TRBJ1-1; no clear D gene. With 6 bases removed from V and 2 bases from J, the gap between germline ends came to 16 bases. CDR1 is MNHEY, CDR2 SMNVEV, per germline (reference sequence). There are 15 residues in the CDR3.